This T cell receptor beta chain was captured in a study of T cell changes during pregnancy in multiple sclerosis. Using immunoSEQ multiplex PCR, the repertoire was profiled, and TCRdb retains in-frame clones only, with some absent. The sample holds tens of thousands of clones, 80% to 95% seen once. Germline V gives CDR1 SGHTA, CDR2 FQGTGA. Trimming pared 1 base from V and 0 bases from J, leaving 7 bases between. The CDR3 has 14 amino acids. The clonotype comes from a female donor with multiple sclerosis, enrolled in a pregnancy study. This chain connects TRBV7-3 to TRBJ2-7; D ambiguous. The sequences come from CD4+ T cells from peripheral blood mononuclear cells, collected in the third trimester of pregnancy. CDR3 sequence (DNA): TGTGCCAGCAGCTTAAACGCTAACTCCTACGAGCAGTACTTC. Its translation is CASSLNANSYEQYF.